The next 10 T cell receptor beta chains were all read from a single sample in a study of cytomegalovirus exposure and HLA in healthy donors. PCR used 60 Vbeta primers and 13 Jbeta primers. The assay was immunoSEQ multiplex PCR, and TCRdb's table has in-frame clones only and misses some. The sample holds 160,000 or so clones, roughly four fifths seen once. The specimen was PBMCs. These receptors originate from a woman aged 40 to 50 in good health and CMV-seronegative.

The V call is TRBV19, the J call TRBJ2-1, with TRBD2 matching 12 bases. Per the germline V gene, CDR1 is LNHDA and CDR2 is SQIVND (reference sequence). This CDR3 region has 16 residues. V shed 7 bases and J 0 bases; nucleotides not matched to a gene: 4. The CDR3 region has the DNA TGTGCCAGTACCCCGACTAGCGGGAGCTCCTACAATGAGCAGTTCTTC. It translates to CASTPTSGSSYNEQFF.

The rearrangement joins TRBV14 to TRBJ2-1; TRBD1 agrees at 9 bases. CDR3 length equals 15 residues. With V trimmed by 0 bases and J by 10 bases, 7 bases remained unmatched. Germline V lookup: CDR1 SGHDN, CDR2 FVKESK. Here the CDR3 DNA reads TGTGCCAGCAGCCAAGATTCGGGACAGGGTAGGGAGCAGTTCTTC. Translated: CASSQDSGQGREQFF.

The chain uses TRBV6-1 and TRBJ2-7, with D uncertain. Germline V gives CDR1 MNHNS, CDR2 SASEGT. V lost 4 bases, J lost 3 bases, and 7 bases lay in between. This CDR3 is built from 12 residues. The CDR3 sequence is CASSVPVYEQYF. In nucleotides, the CDR3 is TGTGCCAGCAGTGTCCCAGTCTACGAGCAGTACTTC.

The rearrangement links TRBV11-2 to TRBJ1-1, with 12 bases fitting TRBD1. Losses at the gene ends were 8 bases for V and 5 bases for J; bases not matched to a gene: 12. The germline V gene encodes CDR1 SGHAT and CDR2 FQNNGV. This CDR3 is 16 amino acids long. The CDR3 coding sequence is TGTGCCAGCTCACAAGGGACAGGGGGCTCGGGGACTGAAGCTTTCTTT. This gives the protein CASSQGTGGSGTEAFF.

The chain carries TRBV29-1 and TRBJ1-2; 7 bases map to TRBD1. Trimming at V came to 7 bases and at J to 7 bases, leaving 12 bases not matched to a gene. Germline V lookup: CDR1 SQVTM, CDR2 ANQGSEA. The CDR3 is 13 amino acids. For the CDR3, the DNA is TGCAGCGCCGAGGGGACAGAGACCTCTGGCTACACCTTC. Translating it yields CSAEGTETSGYTF. Supplemented by reference TRBV29-1 and TRBJ1-2, the full variable domain reads SAVISQKPSRDICQRGTSLTIQCQVDSQVTMMFWYRQQPGQSLTLIATANQGSEATYESGFVIDKFPISRPNLTFSTLTVSNMSPEDSSIYLCSAEGTETSGYTFGSGTRLTVV.

The gene calls are TRBV9 and TRBJ1-2, with TRBD1 matching over 7 bases. Germline V gene sequence: CDR1 SGDLS, CDR2 YYNGEE. The V and J ends lost 4 bases and 4 bases, in that order; junction bases with no gene match: 10. CDR3 length equals 15 residues. CDR3 amino acids: CASSPRQGSTYGYTF. CDR3 nucleotides: TGTGCCAGCAGCCCTCGACAGGGATCTACCTATGGCTACACCTTC.

The rearrangement joins TRBV5-1 to TRBJ2-2; D is perhaps TRBD1 (7 bases). Germline assignment: CDR1 SGHRS and CDR2 YFSETQ. Trimming removed 4 bases from V and 0 bases from J, with 10 bases in between. There are 15 residues in the CDR3. CDR3 protein: CASSGGTANTGELFF. CDR3 DNA: TGCGCCAGCAGCGGCGGGACAGCGAACACCGGGGAGCTGTTTTTT.

The gene calls are TRBV6-5 and TRBJ1-5; possible D gene TRBD1, 5 bases. CDR1 and CDR2 from the germline V gene are MNHEY and SVGAGI. CDR3 length: 13 amino acids. Trimming shortened V by 6 bases and J by 0 bases, and 6 bases separated the two germline ends. This chain's CDR3 is CASRGDSNQPQHF. CDR3 DNA: TGTGCCAGCAGAGGGGATAGCAATCAGCCCCAGCATTTT.

The chain carries TRBV4-1 and TRBJ2-7; the match to TRBD1 covers 8 bases. Trimming took 3 bases from V and 2 from J; bases not matched to a gene: 9. This CDR3 is built from 16 residues. Germline V gene data show CDR1 as MGHRA and CDR2 as YSYEKL. CDR3 sequence reads: CASSQFTDRDTYEQYF. CDR3 sequence (DNA): TGCGCCAGCAGCCAGTTCACGGACAGGGATACCTACGAGCAGTACTTC.

The CDR3 nucleotides are TGTGCCAGCAGTGGAGCGGTAACTCTTAGTTATGGCTACACCTTC. Protein sequence: CASSGAVTLSYGYTF. The chain employs TRBV2 and TRBJ1-2; D remains ambiguous. The CDR3 is 15 residues long. Germline values: CDR1 SNHLY, CDR2 FYNNEI. Trimming took 4 bases from V and 5 from J, leaving 17 bases between them.